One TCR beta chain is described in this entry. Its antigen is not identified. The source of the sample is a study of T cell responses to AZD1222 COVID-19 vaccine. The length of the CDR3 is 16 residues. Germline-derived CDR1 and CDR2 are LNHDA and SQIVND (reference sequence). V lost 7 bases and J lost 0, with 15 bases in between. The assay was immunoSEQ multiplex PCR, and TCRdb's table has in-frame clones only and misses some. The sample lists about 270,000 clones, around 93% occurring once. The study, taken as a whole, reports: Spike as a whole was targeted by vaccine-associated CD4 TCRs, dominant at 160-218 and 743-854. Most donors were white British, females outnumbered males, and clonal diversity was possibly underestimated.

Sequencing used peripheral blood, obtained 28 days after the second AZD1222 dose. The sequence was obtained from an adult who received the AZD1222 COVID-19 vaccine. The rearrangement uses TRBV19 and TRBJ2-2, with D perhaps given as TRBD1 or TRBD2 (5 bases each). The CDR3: CASTPPGRPNTGELFF. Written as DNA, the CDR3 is TGTGCCAGTACCCCACCGGGACGACCGAACACCGGGGAGCTGTTTTTT.